Given below is one T cell receptor beta chain in context. This entry is derived from a study of regulatory T cells in long-lasting Graves disease. With iRepertoire HTBI primers and Arm-PCR of CDR3 regions, TCR beta libraries were built. Via MiXCR, TCRdb re-called the multiplex PCR reads, giving one row per CDR3 protein. The sample contains about 620,000 distinct CDR3 sequences, roughly 16% of which appear only once. The trim removed 0 bases at V and 5 bases at J, leaving 6 bases unmatched. Germline CDR1 and CDR2: SGHRS and YFSETQ. CDR3 size: 15 residues. Time point in this sample: newly diagnosed GD, antithyroid drugs for less than 3 months. With RNA extracted from PBMCs as input, the TCR library was made. The data also belong to a second study, concerning T cells in Graves' hyperthyroidism and ophthalmopathy. This second report adds: Initially, a first-round RT-PCR of the TCR CDR3 employed the HTBI primer set.

The chain has TRBV5-1 and TRBJ2-5, with TRBD2 matching 8 bases. This clonotype originated in a woman aged 25-40 years with Graves disease. Sequences were derived from peripheral blood mononuclear cells (PBMCs), sampled at new diagnosis, from a patient treated with antithyroid drugs. The CDR3 sequence: CASSLEAGGWETQYF. CDR3 sequence (DNA): TGCGCCAGCAGCTTGGAGGCGGGGGGATGGGAGACCCAGTACTTC.